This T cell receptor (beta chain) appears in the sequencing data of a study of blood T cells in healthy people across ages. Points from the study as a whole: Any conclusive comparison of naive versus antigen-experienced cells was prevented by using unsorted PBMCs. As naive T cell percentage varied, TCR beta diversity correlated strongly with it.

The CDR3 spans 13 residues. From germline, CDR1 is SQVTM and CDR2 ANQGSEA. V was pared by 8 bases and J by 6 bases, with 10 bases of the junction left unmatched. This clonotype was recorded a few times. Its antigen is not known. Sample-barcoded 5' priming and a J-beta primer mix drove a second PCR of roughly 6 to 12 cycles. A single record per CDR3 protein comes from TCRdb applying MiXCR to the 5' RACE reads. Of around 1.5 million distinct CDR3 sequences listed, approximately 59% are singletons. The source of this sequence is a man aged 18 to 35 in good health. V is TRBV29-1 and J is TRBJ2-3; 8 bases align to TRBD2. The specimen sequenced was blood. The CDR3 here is CSSMYRGGDTQYF. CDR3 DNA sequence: TGCAGCTCCATGTACCGGGGGGGGGATACGCAGTATTTT.